The 5 T cell receptor beta chains presented below share a single source sample, sequenced in a study of shared clonotypes between healthy human individuals (dated by TCRdb to about 2020). The library was prepared using the immunoSEQ multiplex PCR assay. TCRdb carries this immuneACCESS record with in-frame sequences only. Its versions omit some clonotypes, under half of them owing to an unresolved V gene in the studies checked, with the rest unexplained. The sample table holds about 2 million clones, of which about 95% were seen once. The top ten hold less than 1.5% of the sample. CD8 naive samples were CD45RO-negative cells positively selected for CCR7, giving a CD45RA+CCR7+ population that excluded TemRA cells. Sequencing input: naive CD8+ T cells sorted from blood. This specimen's cell subset or site label, interpreted: CD45RA+CCR7+. Every receptor here comes from a young man in good health.

This chain connects TRBV28 to TRBJ1-2; a weak D match, TRBD1 (5 bases). In germline, CDR1 is MDHEN, CDR2 SYDVKM. The CDR3 has 13 amino acids. Trimming cost V 6 bases and J 4 bases, with 12 bases left between them. The DNA for the CDR3 is TGTGCCAGCAGGGTTGACGGGGCCTATGGCTACACCTTC. Amino acid sequence: CASRVDGAYGYTF.

V usage is TRBV5-4 and J usage is TRBJ2-7; no reliable D call. Germline-derived CDR1 and CDR2 are SGHNT and YYREEE (reference sequence). The CDR3 runs 12 residues. V lost 1 base and J 6 bases, leaving 8 bases between the germline ends. CDR3 nucleotide sequence: TGTGCCAGCAGCTTGTCTTCCGGCGAGCAGTACTTC. Translating it yields CASSLSSGEQYF.

V gene TRBV13 combines with J gene TRBJ2-2; D not certain. The CDR3 is made up of 14 amino acids. Per germline, CDR1 PRHDT and CDR2 FYEKMQ (reference sequence). The V end was cut by 5 bases, the J end by 8 bases, with 15 bases between. The CDR3 sequence is CASSPAPSVGELFF. CDR3 DNA: TGTGCCAGCAGCCCCGCTCCTAGTGTGGGGGAGCTGTTTTTT.

The CDR3 region is CASSSVTGQYF. CDR3 sequence (DNA): TGTGCCAGCAGCTCGGTTACGGGGCAGTACTTC. J is TRBJ2-7 and V is TRBV7-6; no firm D call. CDR3 length equals 11 residues. Trimming stripped 4 bases from V and 9 bases from J, with 10 bases between. Germline assignment: CDR1 SGHVS and CDR2 FNYEAQ.

The chain couples TRBV7-9 to TRBJ2-5; D gene ambiguous. CDR3 length equals 14 residues. From germline, CDR1 is SEHNR and CDR2 FQNEAQ (reference sequence). The V and J ends lost 0 bases and 3 bases respectively, with 8 bases between them. The CDR3 DNA sequence: TGTGCCAGCAGCTTAGCAAGGCCTGAAGAGACCCAGTACTTC. Translation: CASSLARPEETQYF.